The clone carrying this TCR beta chain is categorized as medium-sized. With 5 bases removed from V and 2 bases from J, the gap between germline ends came to 10 bases. The CDR3 totals 13 residues. Per the germline V gene, CDR1 is SGHTA and CDR2 is FQGNSA. TCRdb fed the 5' RACE reads into MiXCR, producing one record per CDR3 protein. The sample shows under 85,000 distinct CDR3 sequences, roughly 13% of them seen only once. The data were obtained in a study of early T cells in non-severe SARS-CoV-2 infection. The sequence was obtained from an adult who was a healthcare worker with PCR-confirmed SARS-CoV-2 infection or an uninfected control (not recorded which). V is TRBV7-2 and J is TRBJ2-7, with D uncertain. Sequencing was carried out using whole blood. The CDR3 DNA sequence: TGTGCCAGCAGCCCCGCCCGCGCCTACGAGCAGTACTTC. It yields the protein CASSPARAYEQYF.